Listed below are T cell receptor beta chains from one sample, sequenced in a study of cytomegalovirus exposure and HLA in healthy donors. Clones were read by immunoSEQ multiplex PCR, and TCRdb kept only the in-frame ones, dropping some. The sample lists about 200,000 clones, around 84% occurring once. The sequenced material came from PBMCs. The receptors were sampled from a woman aged 18-29 years in good health and CMV-seronegative. CDR3s include the opening cysteine and the closing phenylalanine or tryptophan. The order of the fields is V gene, J gene, clone size, CDR3 length, CDR3 protein. A clone size is listed for some rows: how often the clone was seen (once, few, many), or a class if it is expanded.

V: TRBV9
J: TRBJ1-4
size: NA
length: 16
CDR3: CASSPEAEGGGEKLFF

V: TRBV15
J: TRBJ2-7
size: NA
length: 15
CDR3: CATRGGGTSVNEQYF

V: TRBV7-9
J: TRBJ1-4
size: few
length: 16
CDR3: CASSFTKQATNEKLFF

V: TRBV6-5
J: TRBJ2-1
size: NA
length: 16
CDR3: CASSYRASGGASEQFF

V: TRBV10-1
J: TRBJ1-5
size: once
length: 15
CDR3: CASSDGAAGNQPQHF

V: TRBV27
J: TRBJ2-2
size: NA
length: 15
CDR3: CASSLFGPYTGELFF

V: TRBV19
J: TRBJ2-7
size: NA
length: 14
CDR3: CASSPGQGPYEQYF

V: TRBV5-1
J: TRBJ2-2
size: NA
length: 15
CDR3: CASSHGTSGTGELFF

V: TRBV11-3
J: TRBJ2-5
size: NA
length: 16
CDR3: CASSLDWAGRWETQYF

V: TRBV19
J: TRBJ2-5
size: NA
length: 14
CDR3: CASSTATGFETQYF

V: TRBV9
J: TRBJ2-7
size: NA
length: 14
CDR3: CASSVGRTGSEQYF

V: TRBV29-1
J: TRBJ2-1
size: NA
length: 13
CDR3: CSVKGGSYNEQFF

V: TRBV18
J: TRBJ1-1
size: NA
length: 17
CDR3: CASSPWGGNLPNTEAFF

V: TRBV4-2
J: TRBJ2-5
size: NA
length: 16
CDR3: CASSHGTGSGGETQYF

V: TRBV6-6
J: TRBJ2-1
size: NA
length: 15
CDR3: CASSYSRGGSNEQFF

V: TRBV7-9
J: TRBJ1-1
size: NA
length: 13
CDR3: CASSQDSFTEAFF

V: TRBV6-1
J: TRBJ1-4
size: NA
length: 16
CDR3: CASSGLRFATNEKLFF

V: TRBV19
J: TRBJ1-2
size: NA
length: 16
CDR3: CASSIDDGVGGYGYTF

V: TRBV7-2
J: TRBJ2-3
size: once
length: 15
CDR3: CASSLVGDWADTQYF

V: TRBV19
J: TRBJ2-7
size: NA
length: 15
CDR3: CASSQTGGAGYEQYF

V: TRBV5-6
J: TRBJ1-2
size: NA
length: 15
CDR3: CASRGTDWGVYGYTF

V: TRBV28
J: TRBJ1-3
size: NA
length: 16
CDR3: CASSSGTGGRGNTIYF

V: TRBV7-2
J: TRBJ2-2
size: NA
length: 12
CDR3: CASRPRAGELFF